This TCR beta chain was recovered during a study of blood T cells in healthy people across ages. Overall study results and limits: Higher diversity and more naive CD4+ cells were features of long-lived donors, compared to aged donors.

The V end lost 4 bases, the J end lost 4 bases, and 20 bases lay between the germline ends. Germline CDR1 MNHEY, CDR2 SVGEGT. The CDR3 is 16 amino acids. Primed by a sample-barcoded 5' primer and a J-beta primer mix, a second PCR proceeded for about 7 to 11 cycles. Each CDR3 protein gets one entry after TCRdb re-called the 5' RACE reads with MiXCR. The data show 1,500,000 or so distinct CDR3 sequences, with almost 60% seen just once and under 8.5% held by the top ten. Comment on this clonotype: Antigen unknown.

Sequenced: blood. V is TRBV6-2 or TRBV6-3 and J is TRBJ2-7, with D perhaps TRBD1 (6 bases). The TCR sequence derives from a young man in good health. The CDR3 DNA sequence: TGTGCCAGCAGTTCCCCTCTCTGGGCAGGGGTATACGAGCAGTACTTC. It translates to CASSSPLWAGVYEQYF.